A single sample gave rise to the 3 T cell receptor beta chains below, sequenced in a study of shared clonotypes between healthy human individuals. Only in-frame clones appear in the TCRdb table, and some are missing; sequencing was by immunoSEQ multiplex PCR. The table records approximately 340,000 clones, less than 85% of them present only once. Source material: memory CD4+ T cells sorted from blood. The subset is: CD45RA-negative fraction. All receptors come from a man aged 30-40 years in good health.

This clone has ten or more counts. The chain couples TRBV18 to TRBJ1-1, with D tentatively TRBD1 (5 bases). The CDR3 has 13 amino acids. Germline CDR1 is KGHSH and CDR2 is LQKENI. V was trimmed by 2 bases and J by 7 bases, leaving 11 bases between them. CDR3 region: CASSPSREDEAFF. The CDR3 DNA reads as TGTGCCAGCTCACCAAGCAGGGAGGATGAAGCTTTCTTT.

This chain links TRBV29-1 with TRBJ1-5; D gene unclear. Germline V gene data show CDR1 as SQVTM and CDR2 as ANQGSEA. CDR3 length: 14 amino acids. V was cut by 4 bases and J by 5 bases, with 15 bases left in between. The CDR3 reads CSVGVGSLDQPQHF. CDR3 DNA: TGCAGCGTTGGGGTAGGGTCCCTAGATCAGCCCCAGCATTTT.

The V and J genes are TRBV10-3 and TRBJ1-2; D is unclear. The germline V and J ends were trimmed by 4 bases and 3 bases, with 6 bases remaining between them. The CDR3 loop spans 12 amino acids. In germline, CDR1 is ENHRY, CDR2 SYGVKD. CDR3: CAISVAYYGYTF. CDR3 sequence (DNA): TGTGCCATCAGTGTGGCGTACTATGGCTACACCTTC.